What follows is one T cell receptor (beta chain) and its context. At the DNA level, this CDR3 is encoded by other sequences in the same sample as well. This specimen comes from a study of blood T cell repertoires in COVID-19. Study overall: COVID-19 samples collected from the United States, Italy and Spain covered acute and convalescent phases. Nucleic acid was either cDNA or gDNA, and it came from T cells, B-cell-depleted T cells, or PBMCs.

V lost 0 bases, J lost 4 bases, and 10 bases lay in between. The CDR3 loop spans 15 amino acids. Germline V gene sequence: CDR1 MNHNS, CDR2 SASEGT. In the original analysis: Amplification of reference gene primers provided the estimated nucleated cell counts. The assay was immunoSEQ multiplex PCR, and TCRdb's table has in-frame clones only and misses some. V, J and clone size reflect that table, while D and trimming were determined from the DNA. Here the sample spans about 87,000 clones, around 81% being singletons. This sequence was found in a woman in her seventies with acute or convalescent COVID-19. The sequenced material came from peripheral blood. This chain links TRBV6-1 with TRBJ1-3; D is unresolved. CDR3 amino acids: CASSEALRGGNTIYF. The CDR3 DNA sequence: TGTGCCAGCAGTGAAGCGCTTCGAGGAGGAAACACCATATATTTT.